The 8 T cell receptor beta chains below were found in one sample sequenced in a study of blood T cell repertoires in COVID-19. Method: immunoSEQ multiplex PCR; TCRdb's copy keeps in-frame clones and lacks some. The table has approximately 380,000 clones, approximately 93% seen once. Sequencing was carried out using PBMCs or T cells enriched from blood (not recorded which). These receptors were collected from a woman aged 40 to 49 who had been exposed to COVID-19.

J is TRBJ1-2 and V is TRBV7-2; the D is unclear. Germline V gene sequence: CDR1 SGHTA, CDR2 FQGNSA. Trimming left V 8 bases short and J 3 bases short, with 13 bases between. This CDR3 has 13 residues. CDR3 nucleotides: TGTGCCAGCGGAGAGCGGATATACTATGGCTACACCTTC. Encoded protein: CASGERIYYGYTF.

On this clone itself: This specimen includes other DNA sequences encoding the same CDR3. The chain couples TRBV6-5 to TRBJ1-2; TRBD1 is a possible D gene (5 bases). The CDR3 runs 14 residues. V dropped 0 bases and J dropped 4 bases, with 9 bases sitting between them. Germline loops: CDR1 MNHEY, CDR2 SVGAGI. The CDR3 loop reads CASSYSRGSYGYTF. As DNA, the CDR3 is TGTGCCAGCAGTTACTCTAGGGGTAGCTATGGCTACACCTTC.

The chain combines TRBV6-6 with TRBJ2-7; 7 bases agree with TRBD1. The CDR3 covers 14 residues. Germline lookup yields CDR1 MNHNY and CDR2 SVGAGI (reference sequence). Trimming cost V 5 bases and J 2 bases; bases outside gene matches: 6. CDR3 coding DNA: TGTGCCAGCAGTGGGACAGATAAAACCTACGAGCAGTACTTC. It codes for CASSGTDKTYEQYF.

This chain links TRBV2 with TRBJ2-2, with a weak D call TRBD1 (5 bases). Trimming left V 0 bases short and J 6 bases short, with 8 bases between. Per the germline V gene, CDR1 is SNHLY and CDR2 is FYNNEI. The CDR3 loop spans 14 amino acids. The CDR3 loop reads CASSEALGAGELFF. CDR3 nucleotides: TGTGCCAGCAGTGAAGCGCTAGGGGCCGGGGAGCTGTTTTTT.

CDR3 residues: CATTRDSNTDTQYF. In nucleotides, the CDR3 is TGTGCCACGACCCGGGACAGCAACACAGATACGCAGTATTTT. The chain couples TRBV5-4 to TRBJ2-3; 7 bases are a match to TRBD1. The CDR3 loop spans 14 amino acids. Trimming removed 9 bases from V and 2 bases from J; junction bases left unmatched: 9. Per germline, CDR1 SGHNT and CDR2 YYREEE (reference sequence).

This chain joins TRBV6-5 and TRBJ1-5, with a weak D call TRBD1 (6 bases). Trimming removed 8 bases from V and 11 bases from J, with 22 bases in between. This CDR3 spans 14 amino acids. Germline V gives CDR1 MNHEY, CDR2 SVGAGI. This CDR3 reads CASGVGGAYGAQHF. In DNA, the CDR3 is TGTGCCAGCGGAGTGGGGGGGGCGTACGGGGCCCAGCATTTT.

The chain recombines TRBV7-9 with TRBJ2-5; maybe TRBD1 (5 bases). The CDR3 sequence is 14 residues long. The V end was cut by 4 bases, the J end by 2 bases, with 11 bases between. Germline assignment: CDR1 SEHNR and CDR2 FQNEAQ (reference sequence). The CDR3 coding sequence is TGTGCCAGCAGCTCCCTAGGGGAACAAGAGACCCAGTACTTC. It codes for CASSSLGEQETQYF.

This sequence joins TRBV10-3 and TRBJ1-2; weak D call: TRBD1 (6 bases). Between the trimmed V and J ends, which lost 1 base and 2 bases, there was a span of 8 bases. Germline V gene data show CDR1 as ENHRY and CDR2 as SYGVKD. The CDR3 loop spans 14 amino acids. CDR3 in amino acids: CAISEWTDNYGYTF. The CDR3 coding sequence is TGTGCCATCAGTGAGTGGACAGACAACTATGGCTACACCTTC.